This T cell receptor (beta chain) is drawn from a study of cytomegalovirus exposure and HLA in healthy donors. Primers included in the PCR were 60 Vbeta and 13 Jbeta primers. Only in-frame clones appear in the TCRdb table, and some are missing; sequencing was by immunoSEQ multiplex PCR. The table has around 130,000 clones, more than 8% seen once; the top ten hold 4.5% to 5.5%. Germline V gives CDR1 LNHDA, CDR2 SQIVND (reference sequence). Between the trimmed V and J ends, which lost 0 bases and 0 bases, there was a span of 12 bases. The CDR3 totals 17 residues. This clone was seen more than once but under ten times. The antigen remains undetermined. Points from the study as a whole: In a later analysis, compared with equally common non-associated chains, HLA-associated beta chains were more expanded.

The receptor's source is a man aged 35-49 years in good health and CMV-seronegative. Sequenced: PBMCs. V gene TRBV19 combines with J gene TRBJ1-5; maybe TRBD1 (5 bases). The CDR3 region has the DNA TGTGCCAGTAGTATAGATTCGGGGGACTATAGCAATCAGCCCCAGCATTTT. As protein: CASSIDSGDYSNQPQHF.